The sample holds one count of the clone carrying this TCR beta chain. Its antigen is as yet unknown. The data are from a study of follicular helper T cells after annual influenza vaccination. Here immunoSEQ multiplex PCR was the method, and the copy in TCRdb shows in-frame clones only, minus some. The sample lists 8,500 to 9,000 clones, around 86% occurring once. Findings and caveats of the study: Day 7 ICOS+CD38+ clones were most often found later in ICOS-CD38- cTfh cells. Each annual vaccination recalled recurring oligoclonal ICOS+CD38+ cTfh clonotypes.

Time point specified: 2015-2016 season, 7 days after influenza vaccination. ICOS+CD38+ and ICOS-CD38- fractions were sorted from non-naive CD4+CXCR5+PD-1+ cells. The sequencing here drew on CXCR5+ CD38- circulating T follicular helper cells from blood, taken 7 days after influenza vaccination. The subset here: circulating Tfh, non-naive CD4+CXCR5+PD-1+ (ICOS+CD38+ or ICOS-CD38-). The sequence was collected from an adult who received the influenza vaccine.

The CDR3 DNA sequence: TGTGCCAGCGGAAATGCGGGGAACTATGGCTACACCTTC. This gives the protein CASGNAGNYGYTF. J is TRBJ1-2 and V is TRBV6-5, with D hard to call. Trimming took off 8 bases at V and 2 bases at J, with 12 bases between the two ends. The CDR3 loop spans 13 amino acids. Germline CDR1 reads MNHEY; CDR2 reads SVGAGI.